This is a list of T cell receptor beta chains from one sample in a study of T cell repertoires in cytomegalovirus infection. A single record per CDR3 protein comes from TCRdb applying MiXCR to the reads. The sample gives approximately 600,000 distinct CDR3 sequences, under 45% of which show up once; 48% is in the top ten. These TCRs are of unknown antigen specificity. Sequenced here: cultured PBMCs, sampled from culture after CMV antigen stimulation. The receptors stem from a human donor in good health (CMV status not recorded). Some clones in this sample may be carry-over from other donors' samples. The CDR3 runs from the conserved cysteine through the conserved F or W. Each record gives: D gene, J gene, V gene, clone size, CDR3 length, CDR3 protein, CDR3 DNA. A D gene is named only where the DNA matches it firmly. Some rows mark clone size as missing; the rest say once, few, many or name a class of expanded clone.

d_gene: TRBD1; j_gene: TRBJ1-5; v_gene: TRBV6-1; abundance: NA; len: 17; CDR3aa: CASRGSSGTGSDQPQHF; CDR3nt: TGTGCCAGCAGGGGGTCCTCGGGGACAGGGTCCGATCAGCCCCAGCATTTT
d_gene: NA; j_gene: TRBJ2-5; v_gene: TRBV7-2; abundance: NA; len: 14; CDR3aa: CASSLSGRQETQYF; CDR3nt: TGTGCCAGCAGCCTCAGTGGCAGACAAGAGACCCAGTACTTC
d_gene: NA; j_gene: TRBJ2-1; v_gene: TRBV10-3; abundance: few; len: 13; CDR3aa: CAISDDSFHEQFF; CDR3nt: TGTGCCATCAGTGATGACAGTTTCCATGAGCAGTTCTTC
d_gene: NA; j_gene: TRBJ2-7; v_gene: TRBV7-6; abundance: NA; len: 13; CDR3aa: CASSRAPPYEQYF; CDR3nt: TGTGCCAGCAGCCGCGCCCCCCCCTACGAGCAGTACTTC
d_gene: NA; j_gene: TRBJ2-1; v_gene: TRBV11-2; abundance: NA; len: 14; CDR3aa: CASSPRGVGGTQFF; CDR3nt: TGTGCCAGCAGCCCCCGGGGCGTTGGCGGTACGCAGTTCTTC
d_gene: NA; j_gene: TRBJ2-5; v_gene: TRBV28; abundance: NA; len: 11; CDR3aa: CASSLDGWAYF; CDR3nt: TGTGCCAGCAGTTTAGATGGGTGGGCCTACTTC
d_gene: NA; j_gene: TRBJ2-7; v_gene: TRBV19; abundance: few; len: 13; CDR3aa: CASRGTLRREQYF; CDR3nt: TGTGCCAGTAGGGGGACATTGCGGCGGGAGCAGTACTTC
d_gene: NA; j_gene: TRBJ1-4; v_gene: TRBV7-2; abundance: few; len: 15; CDR3aa: CASSLLQGSNEKLFF; CDR3nt: TGTGCCAGCAGCTTATTACAGGGCTCTAATGAAAAACTGTTTTTT
d_gene: TRBD2; j_gene: TRBJ2-5; v_gene: TRBV7-8; abundance: many; len: 17; CDR3aa: CASRHSRTSGGNGTQYF; CDR3nt: TGTGCCAGCAGGCATTCCCGGACTAGCGGGGGGAATGGGACCCAGTACTTC
d_gene: NA; j_gene: TRBJ2-3; v_gene: TRBV14; abundance: few; len: 15; CDR3aa: CASSQRPGSTDTQYF; CDR3nt: TGTGCCAGCAGCCAACGGCCAGGGAGCACAGATACGCAGTATTTT
d_gene: NA; j_gene: TRBJ1-4; v_gene: TRBV7-2; abundance: many; len: 11; CDR3aa: CASSLGGKLFF; CDR3nt: TGTGCCAGCAGCCTAGGTGGGAAACTGTTTTTT
d_gene: TRBD2; j_gene: TRBJ2-3; v_gene: TRBV5-3; abundance: NA; len: 15; CDR3aa: CASSVDAGGTDTQYF; CDR3nt: TGTGCCAGCAGCGTAGATGCGGGAGGGACAGATACGCAGTATTTT
d_gene: TRBD2; j_gene: TRBJ2-5; v_gene: TRBV7-2; abundance: NA; len: 15; CDR3aa: CASSWTSGVQETQYF; CDR3nt: TGTGCCAGCAGCTGGACTAGCGGGGTCCAAGAGACCCAGTACTTC
d_gene: NA; j_gene: TRBJ2-1; v_gene: TRBV7-2; abundance: few; len: 16; CDR3aa: CASSLVGVPSYNEQFF; CDR3nt: TGTGCCAGCAGCTTAGTGGGGGTCCCCTCCTACAATGAGCAGTTCTTC
d_gene: NA; j_gene: TRBJ1-5; v_gene: TRBV28; abundance: once; len: 15; CDR3aa: CASSFPGGRVEPQHF; CDR3nt: TGTGCCAGCAGTTTCCCGGGTGGCAGGGTAGAACCCCAGCATTTT
d_gene: TRBD1; j_gene: TRBJ2-6; v_gene: TRBV7-2; abundance: few; len: 16; CDR3aa: CASSRQGALGANVLTF; CDR3nt: TGTGCCAGCAGCCGACAGGGGGCGCTTGGGGCCAACGTCCTGACTTTC
d_gene: TRBD1; j_gene: TRBJ1-6; v_gene: TRBV6-2/TRBV6-3; abundance: NA; len: 14; CDR3aa: CASSFRDSSSPLHF; CDR3nt: TGTGCCAGCAGCTTCCGGGACAGTAGTTCACCCCTCCACTTT
d_gene: TRBD1; j_gene: TRBJ1-3; v_gene: TRBV7-2; abundance: NA; len: 13; CDR3aa: CATQGAFGNTIYF; CDR3nt: TGTGCCACCCAGGGGGCATTTGGAAACACCATATATTTT
d_gene: NA; j_gene: TRBJ2-3; v_gene: TRBV7-9; abundance: NA; len: 13; CDR3aa: CASSLGHRETQYF; CDR3nt: TGTGCCAGCAGCTTAGGGCACCGCGAAACGCAGTATTTT
d_gene: NA; j_gene: TRBJ2-5; v_gene: TRBV24-1; abundance: NA; len: 15; CDR3aa: CATSDSAGSRETQYF; CDR3nt: TGTGCCACCAGTGATTCGGCAGGTAGTCGAGAGACCCAGTACTTC
d_gene: TRBD2; j_gene: TRBJ2-1; v_gene: TRBV10-3; abundance: NA; len: 17; CDR3aa: CAISGLAQRGPYNEQFF; CDR3nt: TGTGCCATCAGCGGACTAGCGCAAAGGGGACCCTACAATGAGCAGTTCTTC
d_gene: NA; j_gene: TRBJ1-2; v_gene: TRBV4-1; abundance: few; len: 17; CDR3aa: CASSQEPGRGGLMSYTF; CDR3nt: TGCGCCAGCAGCCAAGAACCGGGCAGGGGAGGGTTGATGAGCTACACCTTC
d_gene: NA; j_gene: TRBJ2-1; v_gene: TRBV7-2; abundance: few; len: 15; CDR3aa: CASGGAGSSYNEQFF; CDR3nt: TGTGCTAGCGGAGGGGCGGGCTCATCCTACAATGAGCAGTTCTTC
d_gene: TRBD1; j_gene: TRBJ1-1; v_gene: TRBV10-3; abundance: NA; len: 13; CDR3aa: CAIRGDRGTEAFF; CDR3nt: TGTGCCATCAGGGGGGACAGGGGCACTGAAGCTTTCTTT
d_gene: TRBD1; j_gene: TRBJ2-7; v_gene: TRBV20-1; abundance: NA; len: 12; CDR3aa: CSAPDRAAEQYF; CDR3nt: TGCAGTGCCCCCGACAGGGCGGCAGAGCAGTACTTC
d_gene: NA; j_gene: TRBJ2-2; v_gene: TRBV12-3/TRBV12-4; abundance: NA; len: 15; CDR3aa: CASSLAQTITGELFF; CDR3nt: TGTGCCAGCAGTTTGGCACAGACGATCACCGGGGAGCTGTTTTTT
d_gene: TRBD2; j_gene: TRBJ2-5; v_gene: TRBV7-2; abundance: many; len: 16; CDR3aa: CASSPRRRGAGETQYF; CDR3nt: TGTGCCAGCAGCCCGCGGCGGCGGGGGGCCGGAGAGACCCAGTACTTC
d_gene: TRBD1; j_gene: TRBJ2-5; v_gene: TRBV7-2; abundance: few; len: 15; CDR3aa: CASSLVGQKQETQYF; CDR3nt: TGTGCCAGCAGCTTAGTGGGACAGAAGCAAGAGACCCAGTACTTC
d_gene: NA; j_gene: TRBJ1-2; v_gene: TRBV5-6; abundance: NA; len: 12; CDR3aa: CASSWSGTGYTF; CDR3nt: TGTGCCAGCAGCTGGTCCGGGACAGGCTACACCTTC
d_gene: NA; j_gene: TRBJ2-1; v_gene: TRBV11-2; abundance: few; len: 13; CDR3aa: CASSLDKYNEQFF; CDR3nt: TGTGCCAGCAGCTTAGACAAGTACAATGAGCAGTTCTTC
d_gene: NA; j_gene: TRBJ2-3; v_gene: TRBV7-2; abundance: many; len: 14; CDR3aa: CASSLGQNTDTQYF; CDR3nt: TGTGCCAGCAGCTTAGGGCAGAACACAGATACGCAGTATTTT
d_gene: NA; j_gene: TRBJ1-5; v_gene: TRBV12-3/TRBV12-4; abundance: NA; len: 16; CDR3aa: CASSLVGGRGNQPQHF; CDR3nt: TGTGCCAGCAGTTTAGTGGGGGGCAGGGGCAATCAGCCCCAGCATTTT
d_gene: NA; j_gene: TRBJ1-1; v_gene: TRBV2; abundance: NA; len: 15; CDR3aa: CASSEDPAANTEAFF; CDR3nt: TGTGCCAGCAGTGAGGACCCGGCCGCGAACACTGAAGCTTTCTTT
d_gene: TRBD1; j_gene: TRBJ1-1; v_gene: TRBV20-1; abundance: few; len: 17; CDR3aa: CSARSGQVVKWDTEAFF; CDR3nt: TGCAGTGCTAGGTCGGGACAGGTCGTAAAATGGGACACTGAAGCTTTCTTT
d_gene: TRBD1; j_gene: TRBJ1-6; v_gene: TRBV7-6; abundance: NA; len: 14; CDR3aa: CASSLVPQGSPLHF; CDR3nt: TGTGCCAGCAGCTTAGTCCCACAGGGGTCACCCCTCCACTTT
d_gene: NA; j_gene: TRBJ2-7; v_gene: TRBV12-3/TRBV12-4; abundance: NA; len: 14; CDR3aa: CASSFGPGLGEQYF; CDR3nt: TGTGCCAGCAGTTTCGGGCCTGGATTGGGAGAGCAGTACTTC
d_gene: TRBD2; j_gene: TRBJ2-1; v_gene: TRBV20-1; abundance: NA; len: 15; CDR3aa: CSALPPSGEYNEQFF; CDR3nt: TGCAGTGCTCTCCCCCCTAGCGGGGAATACAATGAGCAGTTCTTC
d_gene: NA; j_gene: TRBJ1-3; v_gene: TRBV5-5; abundance: NA; len: 15; CDR3aa: CASSLGAGAGNTIYF; CDR3nt: TGTGCCAGCAGCTTGGGAGCAGGGGCTGGAAACACCATATATTTT
d_gene: NA; j_gene: TRBJ1-1; v_gene: TRBV12-3/TRBV12-4; abundance: NA; len: 15; CDR3aa: CASSNIRRMNTEAFF; CDR3nt: TGTGCCAGCAGTAACATACGGAGGATGAACACTGAAGCTTTCTTT
d_gene: NA; j_gene: TRBJ2-2; v_gene: TRBV5-1; abundance: few; len: 15; CDR3aa: CASSLVSVPSGELFF; CDR3nt: TGCGCCAGCAGCTTGGTCTCCGTGCCTTCCGGGGAGCTGTTTTTT
d_gene: TRBD1; j_gene: TRBJ2-7; v_gene: TRBV2; abundance: NA; len: 14; CDR3aa: CASSSQGDVYEQYF; CDR3nt: TGTGCCAGCAGTTCCCAGGGGGATGTGTACGAGCAGTACTTC
d_gene: NA; j_gene: TRBJ2-7; v_gene: TRBV7-2; abundance: NA; len: 13; CDR3aa: CASSPRPRSEQYF; CDR3nt: TGTGCCAGCAGCCCGCGACCCCGATCCGAGCAGTACTTC
d_gene: TRBD1; j_gene: TRBJ1-1; v_gene: TRBV19; abundance: NA; len: 14; CDR3aa: CASSQKGANTEAFF; CDR3nt: TGTGCCAGTAGTCAGAAGGGGGCTAACACTGAAGCTTTCTTT
d_gene: TRBD1; j_gene: TRBJ2-7; v_gene: TRBV2; abundance: few; len: 15; CDR3aa: CASSGRTGSLYEQYF; CDR3nt: TGTGCCAGCAGTGGACGGACAGGTTCTCTCTACGAGCAGTACTTC
d_gene: NA; j_gene: TRBJ2-2; v_gene: TRBV6-2/TRBV6-3; abundance: few; len: 14; CDR3aa: CASSYPVDTGELFF; CDR3nt: TGTGCCAGCAGTTACCCAGTGGACACCGGGGAGCTGTTTTTT
d_gene: TRBD2; j_gene: TRBJ2-7; v_gene: TRBV6-5; abundance: few; len: 17; CDR3aa: CASSPRDLGLARNEQYF; CDR3nt: TGTGCCAGCAGCCCCCGGGACCTCGGACTAGCAAGGAACGAGCAGTACTTC
d_gene: TRBD1; j_gene: TRBJ1-2; v_gene: TRBV5-1; abundance: NA; len: 15; CDR3aa: CASSRGQGSPYGYTF; CDR3nt: TGCGCCAGCAGCCGGGGACAGGGTAGTCCCTATGGCTACACCTTC
d_gene: NA; j_gene: TRBJ2-7; v_gene: TRBV12-3/TRBV12-4; abundance: NA; len: 15; CDR3aa: CASSFRPLGGGEQYF; CDR3nt: TGTGCCAGCAGTTTTCGGCCCCTAGGGGGGGGGGAGCAGTACTTC
d_gene: NA; j_gene: TRBJ2-3; v_gene: TRBV18; abundance: NA; len: 13; CDR3aa: CASSSSNRDTQYF; CDR3nt: TGTGCCAGCTCCTCCTCCAATCGGGATACGCAGTATTTT
d_gene: NA; j_gene: TRBJ2-3; v_gene: TRBV5-1; abundance: few; len: 14; CDR3aa: CASRKDSFTDTQYF; CDR3nt: TGCGCCAGCAGGAAGGACTCGTTCACAGATACGCAGTATTTT
d_gene: TRBD2; j_gene: TRBJ2-1; v_gene: TRBV7-2; abundance: NA; len: 15; CDR3aa: CASSLVGLAGAEQFF; CDR3nt: TGTGCCAGCAGCTTAGTGGGACTAGCGGGGGCTGAGCAGTTCTTC
d_gene: NA; j_gene: TRBJ2-3; v_gene: TRBV9; abundance: few; len: 17; CDR3aa: CASSVAPGQNRPDTQYF; CDR3nt: TGTGCCAGCAGCGTAGCCCCGGGACAAAATCGACCAGATACGCAGTATTTT
d_gene: TRBD1; j_gene: TRBJ2-7; v_gene: TRBV19; abundance: few; len: 15; CDR3aa: CASSPWGTGTYEQYF; CDR3nt: TGTGCCAGTAGTCCCTGGGGGACAGGAACCTACGAGCAGTACTTC
d_gene: NA; j_gene: TRBJ2-7; v_gene: TRBV3-1; abundance: few; len: 12; CDR3aa: CASSYAGNEQYF; CDR3nt: TGTGCCAGCAGCTATGCCGGGAACGAGCAGTACTTC
d_gene: NA; j_gene: TRBJ2-3; v_gene: TRBV5-5; abundance: NA; len: 16; CDR3aa: CASSPGQFMGTDTQYF; CDR3nt: TGTGCCAGCAGCCCTGGACAGTTCATGGGCACAGATACGCAGTATTTT
d_gene: NA; j_gene: TRBJ1-3; v_gene: TRBV11-2; abundance: NA; len: 12; CDR3aa: CASTVIGNTIYF; CDR3nt: TGTGCCAGCACCGTCATTGGAAACACCATATATTTT
d_gene: TRBD1; j_gene: TRBJ1-4; v_gene: TRBV4-2; abundance: NA; len: 16; CDR3aa: CASSQPAKGAIEKLFF; CDR3nt: TGTGCCAGCAGCCAGCCCGCAAAGGGGGCGATTGAAAAACTGTTTTTT
d_gene: NA; j_gene: TRBJ1-5; v_gene: TRBV5-3; abundance: NA; len: 15; CDR3aa: CASSSTNQPDQPQHF; CDR3nt: TGTGCCAGCAGCTCAACGAACCAGCCCGATCAGCCCCAGCATTTT
d_gene: TRBD2; j_gene: TRBJ2-2; v_gene: TRBV12-3/TRBV12-4; abundance: NA; len: 13; CDR3aa: CASSSGIPGELFF; CDR3nt: TGTGCCAGCAGTAGCGGGATCCCCGGGGAGCTGTTTTTT